These 19 T cell receptor beta chains share one sample of origin, sequenced in a study of shared T cell receptors in the human thymus. Assay: immunoSEQ multiplex PCR; the TCRdb copy retains only in-frame clones and omits some. The data show roughly 500,000 clones, approximately 80% seen once. Separately, the same data were catalogued under a study of human thymus T cells.

Material: thymocytes. The receptors were sampled from a boy in the first two years of life with a congenital heart defect.

In DNA, the CDR3 is TGTGCCAGCAGCTTACCTGCGACAGGGATAGAAACTAATGAAAAACTGTTTTTT. This sequence encodes CASSLPATGIETNEKLFF. The chain employs TRBV7-8 and TRBJ1-4; 7 bases line up with TRBD1. Per germline, CDR1 SGHVS and CDR2 FQNEAQ. V trimming: 2 bases; J trimming: 1 base; junction bases outside the gene matches: 10. The CDR3 spans 18 residues. Variable domain in full (rest from reference TRBV7-8 and TRBJ1-4): GAGVSQSPRYKVAKRGQDVALRCDPISGHVSLFWYQQALGQGPEFLTYFQNEAQLDKSGLPSDRFFAERPEGSVSTLKIQRTQQEDSAVYLCASSLPATGIETNEKLFFGSGTQLSVL.

The chain joins TRBV28 to TRBJ2-3, with D tentatively TRBD2 (6 bases). In germline, CDR1 is MDHEN, CDR2 SYDVKM. The CDR3 covers 17 residues. V was clipped by 6 bases and J by 2 bases, with 21 bases between them. CDR3 in DNA: TGTGCCAGCAGCCCCGGCCTAGCGACTTTACCCACAGATACGCAGTATTTT. Translating gives CASSPGLATLPTDTQYF.

This rearrangement joins TRBV9 to TRBJ2-3; 7 bases are shared with TRBD1. The CDR3 totals 10 residues. J was trimmed by 5 bases and V by 10 bases; bases with no gene match: 1. Germline V CDR1 and CDR2: SGDLS, YYNGEE. The CDR3 sequence is CAPGGDTQYF. CDR3 DNA sequence: TGTGCCCCAGGGGGAGATACGCAGTATTTT.

This chain connects TRBV27 to TRBJ2-7; possible D gene TRBD2, 5 bases. The CDR3 contains 16 residues. V was pared by 2 bases and J by 5 bases, with 19 bases between. Germline V gene data show CDR1 as MNHEY and CDR2 as SMNVEV (reference sequence). In nucleotides, the CDR3 is TGTGCCAGCAGTTTACTGCCGAGGGCAGCGAGGCACGAGCAGTACTTC. It translates to CASSLLPRAARHEQYF.

The gene calls are TRBV19 and TRBJ2-2; the match to TRBD2 covers 8 bases. This CDR3 contains 17 residues. CDR1 and CDR2 (germline): LNHDA, SQIVND (reference sequence). V was clipped by 0 bases and J by 3 bases; unmatched bases: 6. CDR3 region: CASSIDAGGGDTGELFF. DNA for the CDR3: TGTGCCAGTAGTATAGATGCGGGGGGAGGGGACACCGGGGAGCTGTTTTTT. The variable domain in full, completed from reference TRBV19 and TRBJ2-2, reads DGGITQSPKYLFRKEGQNVTLSCEQNLNHDAMYWYRQDPGQGLRLIYYSQIVNDFQKGDIAEGYSVSREKKESFPLTVTSAQKNPTAFYLCASSIDAGGGDTGELFFGEGSRLTVL.

This clone was recorded once. The chain employs TRBV18 and TRBJ2-1, with D possibly TRBD2 on 5 matching bases. CDR1 is KGHSH, CDR2 LQKENI, per germline. Trimming pared 2 bases from V and 2 bases from J, leaving 13 bases between. The CDR3 spans 16 residues. The CDR3 reads CASSPNPGITYNEQFF. The CDR3 DNA follows: TGTGCCAGCTCACCAAATCCGGGGATTACCTACAATGAGCAGTTCTTC.

The chain is built from TRBV27 and TRBJ2-7; TRBD2 aligns across 10 bases. J lost 3 bases, V lost 2 bases, and 4 bases had no gene match. The CDR3 loop spans 15 amino acids. Per germline, CDR1 MNHEY and CDR2 SMNVEV (reference sequence). This CDR3 reads CASSLVGLADYEQYF. The CDR3 DNA is TGTGCCAGCAGTTTAGTCGGACTAGCGGACTACGAGCAGTACTTC.

CDR3 sequence reads: CSVIGTGGRVAGAGELFF. The CDR3 DNA reads TGCAGCGTTATAGGGACAGGGGGCAGGGTAGCGGGAGCCGGGGAGCTGTTTTTT. The gene calls are TRBV29-1 and TRBJ2-2; TRBD1 aligns across 12 bases. This CDR3 region has 18 residues. Losses at the gene ends were 5 bases for V and 6 bases for J; bases not matched to a gene: 16. The germline V gene encodes CDR1 SQVTM and CDR2 ANQGSEA.

The V and J genes are TRBV27 and TRBJ1-5; the D gene is possibly TRBD1 (6 bases). This CDR3 region has 15 residues. Germline CDR1 is MNHEY and CDR2 is SMNVEV (reference sequence). V lost 3 bases, J lost 5 bases, and 14 bases lay in between. The DNA of the CDR3 is TGTGCCAGCAGTTTTAGAGGGGGATGGGATCAGCCCCAGCATTTT. This sequence encodes CASSFRGGWDQPQHF.

A single count supports this clone. V usage is TRBV7-9 and J usage is TRBJ2-5, with D tentatively TRBD2 (6 bases). The V gene lost 5 bases and the J gene lost 5 bases, with 15 bases spanning the gap. This CDR3 region has 14 residues. CDR1 is SEHNR and CDR2 is FQNEAQ in the germline V gene (reference sequence). CDR3 sequence reads: CASSPLDGGETQYF. The CDR3 nucleotides are TGTGCCAGCAGCCCCTTGGATGGGGGGGAGACCCAGTACTTC.

The V and J genes are TRBV7-2 and TRBJ1-2, with TRBD1 identical over 7 bases. This CDR3 spans 15 amino acids. CDR1 is SGHTA, CDR2 FQGNSA, per germline. V shed 5 bases and J 4 bases; nucleotides not matched to a gene: 10. CDR3 in DNA: TGTGCCAGCAGCCCGGACAGGAGTTCTAGCTATGGCTACACCTTC. Translation: CASSPDRSSSYGYTF.

The chain recombines TRBV29-1 with TRBJ1-2; D gene ambiguous. The CDR3 contains 9 residues. The V end was cut by 4 bases, the J end by 8 bases, with 5 bases between. Germline V CDR1 and CDR2: SQVTM, ANQGSEA. DNA for the CDR3: TGCAGCGTTGTAATAGGCTACACCTTC. It specifies CSVVIGYTF.

The chain employs TRBV5-4 and TRBJ2-1; TRBD2 is a possible D gene (6 bases). The CDR3 runs to 17 residues. With 0 bases removed from V and 0 bases from J, the gap between germline ends came to 13 bases. CDR1 is SGHNT and CDR2 is YYREEE in the germline V gene (reference sequence). Here the CDR3 DNA reads TGTGCCAGCAGCTTGGCTAGCGTCAGCTCCTCCTACAATGAGCAGTTCTTC. Its translation is CASSLASVSSSYNEQFF. The whole variable domain, remainder taken from reference TRBV5-4 and TRBJ2-1, is ETGVTQSPTHLIKTRGQQVTLRCSSQSGHNTVSWYQQALGQGPQFIFQYYREEENGRGNFPPRFSGLQFPNYSSELNVNALELDDSALYLCASSLASVSSSYNEQFFGPGTRLTVL.

This clone was detected once. The V and J genes are TRBV10-3 and TRBJ2-1; D is perhaps TRBD2 (7 bases). The germline gives CDR1 ENHRY, CDR2 SYGVKD. V lost 2 bases and J lost 2, with 10 bases in between. The CDR3 length is 15 residues. CDR3 amino acids: CAISEVRGPYNEQFF. DNA for the CDR3: TGTGCCATCAGTGAGGTGCGGGGGCCCTACAATGAGCAGTTCTTC.

The chain recombines TRBV29-1 with TRBJ2-5; 9 nucleotides align to TRBD2. The ends lost 8 bases at V and 4 bases at J; junction bases unmatched: 8. CDR1 is SQVTM, CDR2 ANQGSEA, per germline. CDR3 length: 13 residues. The CDR3 here is CSYMREGPETQYF. Here the CDR3 DNA reads TGCAGCTACATGCGGGAGGGCCCAGAGACCCAGTACTTC. Complete variable domain (other parts from reference TRBV29-1 and TRBJ2-5): SAVISQKPSRDICQRGTSLTIQCQVDSQVTMMFWYRQQPGQSLTLIATANQGSEATYESGFVIDKFPISRPNLTFSTLTVSNMSPEDSSIYLCSYMREGPETQYFGPGTRLLVL.

A remark on this clone: One junction end does not reproduce the germline sequence, and a read error may be involved. V and J are TRBV7-9 and TRBJ2-2; 7 bases fit TRBD1. The CDR3 length is 15 residues. The germline V gene encodes CDR1 SEHNR and CDR2 FQNEAQ (reference sequence). In nucleotides, the CDR3 is TGTGCCAGCACCTTACGGGGACAGTGGAACGGGGAGCTGTTTTTT. It encodes CASTLRGQWNGELFF.

A single count supports this clone. J is TRBJ1-1 and V is TRBV28, with D possibly TRBD1 on 6 matching bases. Germline V gene lookup returns CDR1 MDHEN and CDR2 SYDVKM. V gave up 5 bases and J gave up 0 bases, with 13 bases separating them. The CDR3 covers 15 residues. CDR3 nucleotides: TGTGCCAGCAGTCCCAACCGGGACATGAACACTGAAGCTTTCTTT. Protein product: CASSPNRDMNTEAFF.

The chain links TRBV30 to TRBJ2-7; 9 positions agree with TRBD2. This CDR3 comprises 15 residues. V shed 1 base and J 2 bases; nucleotides not matched to a gene: 6. The germline V gene has CDR1 GTSNPN and CDR2 SVGIG (reference sequence). The CDR3, as DNA: TGTGCCTGGAGTGCCCCTCTAGCGGGGACCTACGAGCAGTACTTC. Translating gives CAWSAPLAGTYEQYF.

This clone was recorded a few times. The chain carries TRBV5-6 and TRBJ1-1, with 7 bases identical to TRBD1. The CDR3 has 16 residues. CDR1 and CDR2 from the germline V gene are SGHDT and YYEEEE. Losses at the gene ends were 2 bases for V and 4 bases for J; bases not matched to a gene: 11. As DNA, the CDR3 is TGTGCCAGCAGCTTTCCCCGGGGACAGACCCTCACTGAAGCTTTCTTT. It encodes CASSFPRGQTLTEAFF.